These T cell receptor beta chains were read from a single sample in a study of OX40 agonist ivuxolimab in advanced cancers. Sequencing was performed with immunoSEQ multiplex PCR; in TCRdb, only in-frame clones are kept and a portion is missing. The sample carries around 80,000 clones, nearly 95% recorded once. The starting material was CD4+ or CD8+ T cells sorted from blood, obtained in a trial of the OX40 agonist ivuxolimab. The receptors derive from an adult with an advanced solid tumor such as melanoma, head and neck, liver or kidney cancer. Each CDR3 is given with its conserved first and last residue. The D gene is left open where the match is weak. Clone size is shown for a subset of rows, as once, few, many or a class of expanded clone.

d_gene	v_gene	abundance	j_gene	CDR3nt	CDR3aa
NA	TRBV7-9	NA	TRBJ2-1	TGTGCCAGCAGGGGGTACAATGAGCAGTTCTTC	CASRGYNEQFF
NA	TRBV27	NA	TRBJ1-1	TGTGCCAGCAGTGGGGTGTCGTTACAGGTCTCTGAAGCTTTCTTT	CASSGVSLQVSEAFF
NA	TRBV28	NA	TRBJ2-7	TGTGCCAGCAGTCCCCGCTACGAGCAGTACTTC	CASSPRYEQYF
TRBD1	TRBV5-1	NA	TRBJ1-1	TGCGCCAGCAGCTTGGTCCAAAACAACAGGGGCACTGAAGCTTTCTTT	CASSLVQNNRGTEAFF
NA	TRBV13	NA	TRBJ1-1	TGTGCCAGCAGCTTAGATCGGCAGGGTGACTTGAACACTGAAGCTTTCTTT	CASSLDRQGDLNTEAFF
NA	TRBV7-6	NA	TRBJ1-4	TGTGCCAGCACAGCTTACCCTGGTAATGAAAAACTGTTTTTT	CASTAYPGNEKLFF
TRBD1	TRBV10-1	few	TRBJ1-2	TGCGCCAGCAGTCGGGACAGGGGGACTGAGGGCTACACCTTC	CASSRDRGTEGYTF
NA	TRBV4-1	NA	TRBJ1-2	TGCGCCAGCAGCCAAGATCGAAGCCTTTTAGGGGGAGCAGATTCTAACTATGGCTACACCTTC	CASSQDRSLLGGADSNYGYTF
NA	TRBV11-2	NA	TRBJ1-1	TGTGCCAGCAGCTTAGGCCCGACGGTGAACACTGAAGCTTTCTTT	CASSLGPTVNTEAFF
NA	TRBV6-5	NA	TRBJ1-4	TGTGCCAGCAGTTCGCGGACGGTCACAACTAATGAAAAACTGTTTTTT	CASSSRTVTTNEKLFF
NA	TRBV4-3	NA	TRBJ1-3	TGCGCCAGCAGCCAAGATTCAGGTTCATATGGAAACACCATATATTTT	CASSQDSGSYGNTIYF
NA	TRBV6-5	NA	TRBJ2-3	TGTGCCAGCACCCAAGGCAGGGCAGATACGCAGTATTTT	CASTQGRADTQYF
TRBD1	TRBV13	NA	TRBJ1-2	TGTGCCAGCAGCTTATACCAGGGGGGCGCCTATGGCTACACCTTC	CASSLYQGGAYGYTF
TRBD1	TRBV9	NA	TRBJ1-1	TGTGCCAGCAGCCCTCGGACAGGGAACACTGAAGCTTTCTTT	CASSPRTGNTEAFF
TRBD2	TRBV4-1	NA	TRBJ2-3	TGCGCCAGCAGTAGCGGGAGATCGTCAACAGATACGCAGTATTTT	CASSSGRSSTDTQYF
NA	TRBV6-5	NA	TRBJ2-1	TGTGCCAGCGGCCTAGGGGACAATGAGCAGTTCTTC	CASGLGDNEQFF
TRBD2	TRBV6-5	NA	TRBJ2-5	TGTGCCAGCAGTTCGCAGGTGGGGGGGGAGACCCAGTACTTC	CASSSQVGGETQYF
NA	TRBV4-3	NA	TRBJ1-6	TGCGCCAGCAGCCAAGTGGGCCTAAGAAATTCACCCCTCCACTTT	CASSQVGLRNSPLHF
TRBD2	TRBV5-6	NA	TRBJ2-7	TGTGCCAGCAGTTCCCAGTCTAGCGGGGACTACGAGCAGTACTTC	CASSSQSSGDYEQYF
TRBD1	TRBV5-8	NA	TRBJ1-1	TGTGCCAGCAGCCAGGACAGGGCGTTCACTGAAGCTTTCTTT	CASSQDRAFTEAFF
NA	TRBV13	NA	TRBJ1-2	TGTGCCAGCAGCTTGGCAGAGGGGCCCGGGGGGGGCTACACCTTC	CASSLAEGPGGGYTF
NA	TRBV15	NA	TRBJ2-1	TGTGCCACCAGCCGGGGGGACAGGCTCATAGACAATGAGCAGTTCTTC	CATSRGDRLIDNEQFF
TRBD2	TRBV27	once	TRBJ2-3	TGTGCCAGCCATATGGGTATTAGCGGGGAGGATACGCAGTATTTT	CASHMGISGEDTQYF
TRBD1	TRBV4-1	NA	TRBJ1-5	TGCGCCAGCAGCCAAGAACAGGGGGCCCAGCCCCAGCATTTT	CASSQEQGAQPQHF
NA	TRBV27	NA	TRBJ2-7	TGTGCCAGCAGTTCGACAGGCCTCACCTACGAGCAGTACTTC	CASSSTGLTYEQYF
NA	TRBV5-6	NA	TRBJ2-1	TGTGCCAGCAGCTACCGGGACCTCTACAATGAGCAGTTCTTC	CASSYRDLYNEQFF
NA	TRBV20-1	NA	TRBJ2-7	TGCAGTGCCCCAACAAGGGACGAGCAGTACTTC	CSAPTRDEQYF
NA	TRBV5-5	NA	TRBJ2-7	TGTGCCAGCAGCGGAACAGGGATGCCCTACGAGCAGTACTTC	CASSGTGMPYEQYF
TRBD1	TRBV19	NA	TRBJ1-1	TGTGCCAGTAGTAAGCGGGGCCACCGGGACAGGTCTTGGGGCACTGAAGCTTTCTTT	CASSKRGHRDRSWGTEAFF
TRBD1	TRBV19	few	TRBJ1-5	TGTGCCAGTAGTTCAGCATCAGGGGGCTTTAATCAGCCCCAGCATTTT	CASSSASGGFNQPQHF
NA	TRBV10-2	NA	TRBJ2-7	TGCGCCAGCAGTGAGTCGTGGACAGCCTACGAGCAGTACTTC	CASSESWTAYEQYF
NA	TRBV6-5	NA	TRBJ2-5	TGTGCCAGCAGCTCGAATAGGGGCGAGACCCAGTACTTC	CASSSNRGETQYF
TRBD2	TRBV7-3	NA	TRBJ2-1	TGTGCCAGCAGCCCCGGAACGGGACTAGCGGGAGTCTTTGCAAATGAGCAGTTCTTC	CASSPGTGLAGVFANEQFF
NA	TRBV11-2	NA	TRBJ2-1	TGTGCCAGCAGACTAATGGGGGCCACGCTTAATGAGCAGTTCTTC	CASRLMGATLNEQFF
NA	TRBV9	few	TRBJ2-7	TGTGCCAGCAGCGTAGGGTGGAACTCCTACGAGCAGTACTTC	CASSVGWNSYEQYF
NA	TRBV9	few	TRBJ1-2	TGTGCCAGCAGCCAAGGGGCGGGGACTGGCTACACCTTC	CASSQGAGTGYTF
NA	TRBV28	NA	TRBJ2-3	TGTGCCAGCAGTTTCCCCCCTCCCTTAGAGGGGGAGACTACAGATACGCAGTATTTT	CASSFPPPLEGETTDTQYF
NA	TRBV4-2	NA	TRBJ2-7	TGTGCCAGCAGCCAGGGGGCGGTGTACGAGCAGTACTTC	CASSQGAVYEQYF
NA	TRBV18	once	TRBJ1-2	TGTGCCAGCTCACCAAGACCAGGGAATAACTATGGCTACACCTTC	CASSPRPGNNYGYTF
NA	TRBV7-9	NA	TRBJ2-7	TGTGCCAGCAGCTGGTCAGGGTTCCCCTCCTACGAGCAGTACTTC	CASSWSGFPSYEQYF
TRBD1	TRBV7-2	NA	TRBJ2-1	TGTGCCAGCAGCCGCCGGACAGGGGCTTACAATGAGCAGTTCTTC	CASSRRTGAYNEQFF
NA	TRBV7-8	NA	TRBJ2-7	TGTGCCAGCAGCTTAGGATACGCAGGCATCGAGCAGTACTTC	CASSLGYAGIEQYF
TRBD2	TRBV19	NA	TRBJ2-7	TGTGCCAGTAGTATTTACCTTGCGCGGGAGGCCACCTACGAGCAGTACTTC	CASSIYLAREATYEQYF
TRBD1	TRBV29-1	NA	TRBJ1-3	TGCAGCGTTAGCGACAGGGGGCTTGGAAACACCATATATTTT	CSVSDRGLGNTIYF
TRBD1	TRBV7-2	NA	TRBJ1-2	TGTGCCAGCAGCTCACAGGGGGGCTCTAACTATGGCTACACCTTC	CASSSQGGSNYGYTF
TRBD1	TRBV30	NA	TRBJ1-5	TGTGCCTGGAGTGCAGGACAGGGCCATCAGCCCCAGCATTTT	CAWSAGQGHQPQHF
NA	TRBV27	NA	TRBJ2-2	TGTGCCAGCAAAACGGGACCTGCGAACACCGGGGAGCTGTTTTTT	CASKTGPANTGELFF
NA	TRBV5-6	NA	TRBJ1-1	TGTGCCAGCAGCGTGGGGGGAAGGACTGAAGCTTTCTTT	CASSVGGRTEAFF